What follows are 10 T cell receptor beta chains derived from one specimen sequenced in a study of a mutant IDH1 vaccine in newly diagnosed glioma (dated by TCRdb to about 2021). No antigen is known for these receptors. Libraries were constructed by the immunoSEQ multiplex PCR assay. TCRdb's version of the immuneACCESS table is confined to in-frame rearrangements and falls short of the full clone set. An unresolved V gene accounts for under half of the shortfall where checked; the remainder is of unknown origin. This sample gives some 120,000 clones in total; roughly 77% of them show up just once. The ten largest make up approximately 5% of the sample. In light of the paper, this sample's time point label describes: week 11, during vaccination. Each vaccine dose was 300 ug of a 20-mer mutant IDH1 peptide in Montanide, given subcutaneously with topical imiquimod. The specimen comprised PBMCs, sampled from a glioma patient whose treatment included an IDH1 peptide vaccine. The receptors stem from a man aged 35-49 years with glioma.

The V gene is TRBV5-4, the J gene TRBJ2-5; the match to TRBD2 covers 7 bases. In germline, CDR1 is SGHNT, CDR2 YYREEE (reference sequence). With 2 bases clipped from V and 4 bases from J, the junction kept 2 bases outside the gene matches. This CDR3 region has 13 residues. The CDR3 region has the DNA TGTGCCAGCAGCTTCAGGGAGGGAGAGACCCAGTACTTC. Its translation is CASSFREGETQYF.

V usage is TRBV6-6 and J usage is TRBJ2-3; weak D call: TRBD2 (7 bases). Germline CDR1 is MNHNY and CDR2 is SVGAGI (reference sequence). The CDR3 has 16 amino acids. The V and J ends lost 2 bases and 4 bases respectively, with 16 bases between them. Written as DNA, the CDR3 is TGTGCCAGCAGTTACCCTCTGTCGGGGGGCCCAGATACGCAGTATTTT. This translates into CASSYPLSGGPDTQYF.

This clone came up a few times. The J gene is TRBJ2-2, the V gene TRBV7-8; D unclear. Germline V lookup: CDR1 SGHVS, CDR2 FQNEAQ. The ends were cut back, 5 bases at V and 4 bases at J, with 14 bases in the middle. The CDR3 spans 15 residues. The CDR3 DNA is TGTGCCAGCAGCCCTGGCGTGGGCCTCACCGGGGAGCTGTTTTTT. Translating it yields CASSPGVGLTGELFF.

The chain uses TRBV5-1 and TRBJ2-7; TRBD2 matches at 7 bases. V gave up 0 bases and J gave up 3 bases; unmatched junction bases: 9. This CDR3 is built from 16 residues. CDR1 is SGHRS and CDR2 is YFSETQ in the germline V gene. The CDR3 region has the DNA TGCGCCAGCAGCTTGGTTGTGGCTAGCGGACTCTACGAGCAGTACTTC. Amino acid sequence: CASSLVVASGLYEQYF.

The chain has TRBV5-1 and TRBJ2-1, with 8 bases matching TRBD1. CDR1 SGHRS and CDR2 YFSETQ come from the germline V gene. J lost 8 bases, V lost 4 bases, and 8 bases had no gene match. CDR3 length equals 14 residues. For the CDR3, the DNA is TGCGCCAGCAGCAAAGGACAGGGAGTGGATGAGCAGTTCTTC. Amino acids: CASSKGQGVDEQFF. Full variable domain (rest looked up from reference TRBV5-1 and TRBJ2-1): KAGVTQTPRYLIKTRGQQVTLSCSPISGHRSVSWYQQTPGQGLQFLFEYFSETQRNKGNFPGRFSGRQFSNSRSEMNVSTLELGDSALYLCASSKGQGVDEQFFGPGTRLTVL.

The V call is TRBV7-2, the J call TRBJ2-7; TRBD1 matches at 7 bases. Germline V lookup: CDR1 SGHTA, CDR2 FQGNSA. This CDR3 is 14 amino acids long. The junction had 10 bases not matched to a gene; V was cut back by 8 bases and J by 3 bases. For the CDR3, the DNA is TGTGCCAGCTCAGGAGACAGGGCTAACTACGAGCAGTACTTC. It is translated as CASSGDRANYEQYF.

This chain links TRBV9 with TRBJ1-6; possible D gene TRBD1, 6 bases. The germline V gene encodes CDR1 SGDLS and CDR2 YYNGEE. The CDR3 is made up of 15 amino acids. V gave up 4 bases and J gave up 7 bases, with 15 bases separating them. The CDR3 DNA follows: TGTGCCAGCAGCCCTGGGGGCAGTTTAAATTCACCCCTCCACTTT. This codes for CASSPGGSLNSPLHF.

The chain combines TRBV5-4 with TRBJ1-2; 10 positions agree with TRBD1. V lost 0 bases, J lost 7 bases, and 6 bases stayed unmatched. In germline, CDR1 is SGHNT, CDR2 YYREEE (reference sequence). This CDR3 contains 15 residues. The DNA for the CDR3 is TGTGCCAGCAGCTTGGCGGGACAGGGGCCCGCTGGCTACACCTTC. It specifies CASSLAGQGPAGYTF.

This clone was counted between two and nine times. This chain joins TRBV25-1 and TRBJ2-7; perhaps TRBD1 as D (5 bases). Germline V gene lookup returns CDR1 MGHDK and CDR2 SYGVNS. This CDR3 comprises 12 residues. V lost 4 bases and J lost 3, with 7 bases in between. The chain's CDR3 is CASSAQGYEQYF. The CDR3 nucleotides are TGTGCCAGCAGTGCCCAGGGCTACGAGCAGTACTTC.

This chain links TRBV4-1 with TRBJ1-5; D is undetermined. Trimming pared 1 base from V and 5 bases from J, leaving 18 bases between. Germline V gene data show CDR1 as MGHRA and CDR2 as YSYEKL. This CDR3 is 17 amino acids long. CDR3 amino acids: CASSQAPNPARHQPQHF. The CDR3, as DNA: TGCGCCAGCAGCCAAGCTCCCAACCCAGCGAGACATCAGCCCCAGCATTTT.